This T cell receptor beta chain was found in a study of blood T cell repertoires in COVID-19. Some clones are missing from TCRdb's copy, which holds only in-frame ones; the method was immunoSEQ multiplex PCR. In the table there are around 130,000 clones, roughly 81% of which are singletons. The receptor was isolated from a woman aged 45-65 years with acute COVID-19. The sequencing input was PBMCs or T cells enriched from blood (not recorded which).

The CDR3 bases are TGCGCCAGCAGTCCGGACCTCGGACAGCGAAGCCTCTTAGCCAAAAACATTCAGTACTTC. Its translation: CASSPDLGQRSLLAKNIQYF. The chain uses TRBV23-1 and TRBJ2-4; TRBD1 is a possible D gene (6 bases). TRBV23-1 is reported as an ORF; its role is uncertain. The CDR3 extends over 20 amino acids. V was cut by 4 bases and J by 0 bases, with 25 bases left in between.